Each of the 14 T cell receptor beta chains below was sequenced from the same sample in a study of T cell responses to AZD1222 COVID-19 vaccine. Only in-frame clones appear in the TCRdb table, and some are missing; sequencing was by immunoSEQ multiplex PCR. Here the sample spans more than 150,000 clones, around 90% being singletons. The starting material was peripheral blood, obtained 28 days after the second AZD1222 dose. The receptors were sampled from an adult who received the AZD1222 COVID-19 vaccine.

The gene calls are TRBV2 and TRBJ2-1, with 8 nucleotides matching TRBD2. This CDR3 spans 17 amino acids. Looked up from germline, CDR1 is SNHLY and CDR2 is FYNNEI. V shed 5 bases, J shed 4 bases, and the junction held 13 bases outside the gene matches. CDR3 sequence reads: CASSPSLLAASYNEQFF. The DNA for the CDR3 is TGTGCCAGCAGTCCGTCCCTACTAGCGGCTTCATACAATGAGCAGTTCTTC. Using reference TRBV2 and TRBJ2-1 for the parts outside the CDR3, the full variable domain is EPEVTQTPSHQVTQMGQEVILRCVPISNHLYFYWYRQILGQKVEFLVSFYNNEISEKSEIFDDQFSVERPDGSNFTLKIRSTKLEDSAMYFCASSPSLLAASYNEQFFGPGTRLTVL.

This chain links TRBV7-8 with TRBJ1-1; D call uncertain. The CDR3 is made up of 13 amino acids. Germline V gene data show CDR1 as SGHVS and CDR2 as FQNEAQ. The V end lost 5 bases, the J end lost 1 base, and 8 bases lay between the germline ends. CDR3 coding DNA: TGTGCCAGCAGCCCTTACAAGAACACTGAAGCTTTCTTT. The encoded protein is CASSPYKNTEAFF.

V and J are TRBV9 and TRBJ2-7; D not certain. Per the germline V gene, CDR1 is SGDLS and CDR2 is YYNGEE. Trimming took 4 bases from V and 3 from J, leaving 14 bases between them. The CDR3 is 14 amino acids. This CDR3 is CASSSSARVYEQYF. CDR3 in DNA: TGTGCCAGCAGCTCCAGTGCTAGGGTCTACGAGCAGTACTTC.

This clone has a single count. The CDR3 DNA reads TGTGCCAGCTCACCATTTCTCGACAGCATGAACACTGAAGCTTTCTTT. This translates into CASSPFLDSMNTEAFF. This chain uses TRBV18 with TRBJ1-1, with D possibly matching TRBD1 (5 bases). Trimming pared 2 bases from V and 0 bases from J, leaving 13 bases between. The CDR3 length is 16 residues. Germline V CDR1 and CDR2: KGHSH, LQKENI.

The chain is built from TRBV7-9 and TRBJ2-3; unclear D gene. The CDR3 has 16 residues. Germline loops: CDR1 SEHNR, CDR2 FQNEAQ (reference sequence). V was pared by 8 bases and J by 2 bases, with 20 bases between. CDR3 DNA sequence: TGTGCCAGCGGCCACCATCAAGGGTATTCCACAGATACGCAGTATTTT. This translates into CASGHHQGYSTDTQYF.

The chain combines TRBV28 with TRBJ1-6, with D unclear. The CDR3 spans 11 residues. The V gene's germline CDR1 is MDHEN and CDR2 SYDVKM. Trimming removed 4 bases from V and 9 bases from J, with 4 bases in between. The CDR3 sequence is CASSSSSPLHF. In DNA form, the CDR3 reads TGTGCCAGCAGTTCGTCTTCACCCCTCCACTTT.

This clone appeared a few times. This chain uses TRBV28 with TRBJ1-6, with D possibly matching TRBD1 (6 bases). The CDR3 totals 14 residues. V lost 2 bases and J lost 10, with 12 bases in between. The germline V gene has CDR1 MDHEN and CDR2 SYDVKM. The CDR3 is CASSLGGLQSPLHF. Here the CDR3 DNA reads TGTGCCAGCAGTTTAGGGGGCCTACAATCACCCCTCCACTTT.

The chain is built from TRBV19 and TRBJ1-3; D remains unclear. Trimming stripped 8 bases from V and 0 bases from J, with 8 bases between. The CDR3 covers 13 residues. From germline, CDR1 is LNHDA and CDR2 SQIVND (reference sequence). The CDR3: CASPRPSGNTIYF. The CDR3 DNA is TGTGCCAGTCCCCGACCCTCTGGAAACACCATATATTTT.

V is TRBV3-1 (or the pseudogene TRBV3-2) and J is TRBJ2-7; D perhaps matches TRBD2 (5 bases). V was clipped by 1 base and J by 4 bases, with 11 bases between them. The CDR3 totals 14 residues. Germline V gene sequence: CDR1 LGHDT, CDR2 YNNKEL (reference sequence). CDR3 DNA sequence: TGTGCCAGCAGCCAAGTACCGGGCGGGTACGAGCAGTACTTC. This translates into CASSQVPGGYEQYF.

V usage is TRBV11-2 and J usage is TRBJ1-5; D may be TRBD1 (5 bases). CDR3 size: 14 residues. Germline V gene data show CDR1 as SGHAT and CDR2 as FQNNGV. Trimming removed 5 bases at V and 11 bases at J, with 19 bases between. The CDR3 nucleotides read TGTGCCAGCAGCCCGGGTGAGACGGGGGTGGCCCAGCATTTT. Its translation: CASSPGETGVAQHF.

In this sample, this clone turned up once. The chain carries TRBV15 and TRBJ2-3; D tentatively reads TRBD1 or TRBD2 (5 bases each). This CDR3 region has 16 residues. CDR1 and CDR2 from the germline V gene are LNHNV and YYDKDF (reference sequence). The V and J ends lost 5 bases and 0 bases respectively, with 15 bases between them. The CDR3 loop reads CATSGPGTGSTDTQYF. CDR3 nucleotides: TGTGCCACCAGCGGCCCCGGGACGGGTAGCACAGATACGCAGTATTTT.

This rearrangement joins TRBV2 to TRBJ1-1; D is uncertain. The CDR3 length is 16 residues. Germline CDR1 and CDR2: SNHLY and FYNNEI. V was pared by 7 bases and J by 0 bases, with 18 bases between. The CDR3 DNA reads TGTGCCAGCATGTCTCTTTCCGGGGTAATGAACACTGAAGCTTTCTTT. This gives the protein CASMSLSGVMNTEAFF.

The rearrangement uses TRBV9 and TRBJ2-3; D gene ambiguous. Trimming took off 0 bases at V and 0 bases at J, with 8 bases between the two ends. CDR1 and CDR2 (germline): SGDLS, YYNGEE. This CDR3 region has 15 residues. The CDR3 DNA reads as TGTGCCAGCAGCGTAGATGCTTCTAGCACAGATACGCAGTATTTT. Protein sequence: CASSVDASSTDTQYF.

The chain's CDR3 is CSVESYPYGYTF. DNA of the CDR3: TGCAGCGTTGAAAGCTATCCCTATGGCTACACCTTC. The gene calls are TRBV29-1 and TRBJ1-2; D remains unclear. The CDR3 runs 12 residues. Trimming pared 2 bases from V and 4 bases from J, leaving 8 bases between. The germline V gene has CDR1 SQVTM and CDR2 ANQGSEA.